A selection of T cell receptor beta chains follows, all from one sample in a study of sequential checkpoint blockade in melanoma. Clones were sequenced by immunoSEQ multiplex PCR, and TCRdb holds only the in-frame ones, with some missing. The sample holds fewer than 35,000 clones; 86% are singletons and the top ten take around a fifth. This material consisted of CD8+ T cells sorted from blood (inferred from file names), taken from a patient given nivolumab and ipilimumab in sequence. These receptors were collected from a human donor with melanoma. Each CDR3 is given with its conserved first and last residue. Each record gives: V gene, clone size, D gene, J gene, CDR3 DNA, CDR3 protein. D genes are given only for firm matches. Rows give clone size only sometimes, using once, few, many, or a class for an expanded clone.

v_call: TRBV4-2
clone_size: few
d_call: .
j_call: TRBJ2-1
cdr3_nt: TGTGCCAGCAGCCCGAGCCGAGGCTACAATGAGCAGTTCTTC
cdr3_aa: CASSPSRGYNEQFF

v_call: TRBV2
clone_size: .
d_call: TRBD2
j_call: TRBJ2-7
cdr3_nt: TGTGCCAGCAGTGAGGGAGGGTACGAGCAGTACTTC
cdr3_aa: CASSEGGYEQYF

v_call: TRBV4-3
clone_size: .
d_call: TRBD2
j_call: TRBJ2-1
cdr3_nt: TGCGCCAGCAGCCAAGATCGGGGGCTAGCGGGGGACGATGAGCAGTTCTTC
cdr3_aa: CASSQDRGLAGDDEQFF

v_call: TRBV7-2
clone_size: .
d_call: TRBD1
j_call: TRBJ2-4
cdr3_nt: TGTGCCAGCAGCTTAGGAGGGGGCGCGTCCAAAAACATTCAGTACTTC
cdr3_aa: CASSLGGGASKNIQYF

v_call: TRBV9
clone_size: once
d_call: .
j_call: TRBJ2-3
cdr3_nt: TGTGCCAGCAACCCGGGACTGAACACAGATACGCAGTATTTT
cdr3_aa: CASNPGLNTDTQYF

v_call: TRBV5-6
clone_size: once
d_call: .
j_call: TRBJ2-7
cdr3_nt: TGTGCCAGCAGCAACCCATCGGGGGTAGTCGAGAACGAGCAGTACTTC
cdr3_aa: CASSNPSGVVENEQYF

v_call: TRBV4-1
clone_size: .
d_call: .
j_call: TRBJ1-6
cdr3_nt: TGCGCCAGCAGCCAATTGCAGTGGGGGGATAATTCACCCCTCCACTTT
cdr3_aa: CASSQLQWGDNSPLHF

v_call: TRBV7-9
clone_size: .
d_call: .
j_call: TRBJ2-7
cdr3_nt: TGTGCCAGCAGCCCCGACACCTACGAGCAGTACTTC
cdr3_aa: CASSPDTYEQYF

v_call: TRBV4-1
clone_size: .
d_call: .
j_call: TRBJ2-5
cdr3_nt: TGCGCCAGCAGCCCTCCCGGGAAGACCCAGTACTTC
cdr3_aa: CASSPPGKTQYF

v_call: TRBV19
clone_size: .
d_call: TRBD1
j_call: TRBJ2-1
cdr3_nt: TGTGCCAGTAGTATAGTCCCAGGGACAGGGAGGTACAATGAGCAGTTCTTC
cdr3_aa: CASSIVPGTGRYNEQFF

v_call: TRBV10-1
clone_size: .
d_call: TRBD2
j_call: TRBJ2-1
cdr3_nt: TGCGCCAGCAGTGAGTCGCACAGGCGACCGGGACTAGCGGAGCAGTTCTTC
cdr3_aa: CASSESHRRPGLAEQFF

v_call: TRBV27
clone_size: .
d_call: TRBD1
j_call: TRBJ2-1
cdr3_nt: TGTGCCAGCAGTTTCCCGGGACAGGGAGCCAATGAGCAGTTCTTC
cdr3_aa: CASSFPGQGANEQFF

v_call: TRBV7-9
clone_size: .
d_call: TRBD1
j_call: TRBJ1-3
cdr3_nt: TGTGCCAGCAGCCCCCCGACAGGGGGGATCTCTGGAAACACCATATATTTT
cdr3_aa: CASSPPTGGISGNTIYF

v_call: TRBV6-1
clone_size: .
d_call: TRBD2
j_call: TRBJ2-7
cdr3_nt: TGTGCCAGCAGTGAAGCTAGCGGGAGGCGGTACGAGCAGTACTTC
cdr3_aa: CASSEASGRRYEQYF

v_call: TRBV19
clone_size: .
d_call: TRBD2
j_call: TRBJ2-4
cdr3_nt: TGTGCCACGCGGGGGGGCCGGGACATTCAGTACTTC
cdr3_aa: CATRGGRDIQYF

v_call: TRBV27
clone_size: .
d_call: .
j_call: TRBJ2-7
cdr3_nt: TGTGCCAGCAGTTTATCAGGCCCCGGGCAGGGGTGGTCCGAGCAGTACTTC
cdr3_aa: CASSLSGPGQGWSEQYF

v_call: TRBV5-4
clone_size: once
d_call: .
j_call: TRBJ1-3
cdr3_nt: TGTGCCAGCAGCTTGGGTAGGGGGTTTTCTGGAAACACCATATATTTT
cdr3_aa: CASSLGRGFSGNTIYF

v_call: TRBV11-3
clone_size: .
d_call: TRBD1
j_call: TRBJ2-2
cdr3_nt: TGTGCCAGCAGCTCGAAAAACAGGGGGCATACCGGGGAGCTGTTTTTT
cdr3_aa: CASSSKNRGHTGELFF